This passage covers 6 T cell receptor beta chains from one sample sequenced in a study of immune heterogeneity within non-small cell lung tumors. TCR beta CDR3 regions came from multiplex PCR with 32 forward V and 13 reverse J primers. TCRdb recomputed calls from the multiplex PCR reads with MiXCR, one row per CDR3 protein. This sample has tens of thousands of distinct CDR3 sequences, with 28% found just once. Template input, which was bulk tumor genomic DNA, totaled roughly 600 ng per sample. Biopsy collection occurred during surgery, with several far-apart biopsies per primary tumor. Untreated, newly diagnosed non-small cell lung cancer patients underwent curative surgery. The sample consisted of lung tumor tissue. Every receptor here comes from a man aged 40-55 years with non-small cell lung cancer.

The chain joins TRBV27 to TRBJ2-3, with D uncertain. V was shortened by 8 bases and J by 0 bases, with 12 bases between the two germline ends. CDR1 is MNHEY and CDR2 is SMNVEV in the germline V gene (reference sequence). CDR3 size: 14 residues. Here the CDR3 reads CASSIKGSTDTQYF. The DNA for the CDR3 is TGTGCCAGCTCTATCAAAGGAAGCACAGATACGCAGTATTTT.

For this clonotype: A much larger clone lies one base from this, so it may be a read error. The chain recombines TRBV6-6 with TRBJ1-4; the match to TRBD1 covers 8 bases. CDR3 length equals 15 residues. Trimming cost V 2 bases and J 5 bases; bases outside gene matches: 4. Germline assignment: CDR1 MNHNY and CDR2 SVGAGI (reference sequence). The CDR3 loop reads CASSYNRGYNEKLFF. CDR3 nucleotides: TGTGCCAGCAGTTACAACAGGGGGTACAATGAAAAACTGTTTTTT.

V gene TRBV24-1 combines with J gene TRBJ2-3, with 12 bases matching TRBD2. There are 15 residues in the CDR3. V shed 4 bases and J 6 bases; nucleotides not matched to a gene: 4. CDR1 is KGHDR, CDR2 SFDVKD, per germline. CDR3 nucleotides: TGTGCCACCAGTGACCGGGGACTAGCGGGCGATACGCAGTATTTT. Translated, it gives CATSDRGLAGDTQYF.

As regards this clonotype: A much larger clone differs by one base, so this may be a read error. The J gene is TRBJ2-7, the V gene TRBV6-2 or TRBV6-3, with a possible D match to TRBD2 (5 bases). Germline V CDR1 and CDR2: MNHEY, SVGEGT. This CDR3 has 14 residues. This chain's CDR3 is CASRRASGLYKQYF. In DNA, the CDR3 is TGTGCCAGCAGAAGGGCGAGCGGACTCTACAAGCAGTACTTC.

Note on this clonotype: A read error may be the cause here, since a much bigger clone is one base away. The CDR3, as DNA: TGTGCCAACAGCTCTACCGGGACTAGCGGACAGACCCAGTACTTC. It codes for CANSSTGTSGQTQYF. The genes are TRBV11-2 and TRBJ2-5; 11 bases are shared with TRBD2. This CDR3 is built from 15 residues. Germline lookup yields CDR1 SGHAT and CDR2 FQNNGV.

Only a few counts were recorded for this clonotype. The V call is TRBV5-1, the J call TRBJ2-4; TRBD2 aligns across 7 bases. The CDR3 consists of 13 residues. CDR1 and CDR2 from the germline V gene are SGHRS and YFSETQ. V lost 1 base to trimming and J lost 9 bases; unmatched junction nucleotides: 4. The CDR3: CASSLSGNGIQYF. The CDR3 nucleotides are TGCGCCAGCAGCTTGAGCGGGAACGGCATTCAGTACTTC. Full variable domain (rest looked up from reference TRBV5-1 and TRBJ2-4): KAGVTQTPRYLIKTRGQQVTLSCSPISGHRSVSWYQQTPGQGLQFLFEYFSETQRNKGNFPGRFSGRQFSNSRSEMNVSTLELGDSALYLCASSLSGNGIQYFGAGTRLSVL.